The 24 T cell receptor beta chains below all came from one sample that was sequenced in a study of blood T cell repertoires in COVID-19 (dated by TCRdb to about 2020). The method behind the library was the immunoSEQ multiplex PCR assay. Not all clones reach the TCRdb copy of this immuneACCESS table, which keeps in-frame sequences only. Checked studies attribute under half of the gap to unresolved V genes and leave the rest unexplained. A total of more than 100,000 clones appear in this sample, about two thirds of them only once. The top ten constitute approximately 0.86% of the sample. Sequencing used peripheral blood. Receptors originate from a human donor with acute or convalescent COVID-19. The donor label of this sample is uncertain.

The rearrangement joins TRBV28 to TRBJ2-3; D is perhaps TRBD1 (8 bases). V lost 8 bases to trimming and J lost 4 bases, with 16 bases between them. The CDR3 covers 14 residues. The V gene's germline CDR1 is MDHEN and CDR2 SYDVKM. CDR3 nucleotides: TGTGCCAGCCAACAGGGGGGGGAGGCAGATACGCAGTATTTT. This encodes CASQQGGEADTQYF.

In its sample, this clone was seen many times. V and J are TRBV29-1 and TRBJ2-7; no firm D call. Germline V CDR1 and CDR2: SQVTM, ANQGSEA. The CDR3 loop spans 12 amino acids. The V gene lost 3 bases and the J gene lost 3 bases, with 9 bases spanning the gap. The CDR3 sequence: CSVENSYYEQYF. CDR3 DNA sequence: TGCAGCGTTGAGAACAGCTACTACGAGCAGTACTTC.

The chain couples TRBV7-3 to TRBJ1-4, with TRBD1 as a possible D gene (5 bases). This CDR3 has 15 residues. Trimming left V 0 bases short and J 6 bases short, with 11 bases between. Germline V lookup: CDR1 SGHTA, CDR2 FQGTGA. Here the CDR3 DNA reads TGTGCCAGCAGCTTAACGTCAGGGCCGGATGAAAAACTGTTTTTT. It translates to CASSLTSGPDEKLFF.

This CDR3 is CASSAPRGYREENIQYF. DNA of the CDR3: TGTGCCAGCAGTGCCCCTCGGGGGTATCGGGAGGAAAACATTCAGTACTTC. The V gene is TRBV2, the J gene TRBJ2-4, with 7 bases matching TRBD2. CDR3 length equals 17 residues. Trimming cost V 4 bases and J 5 bases; bases outside gene matches: 14. The V gene's germline CDR1 is SNHLY and CDR2 FYNNEI.

The CDR3 DNA sequence: TGCGCCAGCAGCTTACAGGGTGAAGCCTACAATGAGCAGTTCTTC. It codes for CASSLQGEAYNEQFF. This chain connects TRBV5-1 to TRBJ2-1, with a tentative D call TRBD1 (6 bases). The CDR3 has 15 amino acids. Germline CDR1 and CDR2: SGHRS and YFSETQ. Between the trimmed V and J ends, which lost 2 bases and 2 bases, there was a span of 11 bases.

With respect to this clone: Other nucleotide sequences from this sample produce the same CDR3. The chain couples TRBV7-2 to TRBJ2-5; TRBD2 is a possible D gene (6 bases). Trimming removed 0 bases from V and 5 bases from J, with 10 bases in between. CDR3 length equals 14 residues. CDR1 and CDR2 (germline): SGHTA, FQGNSA. Here the CDR3 DNA reads TGTGCCAGCAGCTTAGCGGGGGGTGGGGAGACCCAGTACTTC. It codes for CASSLAGGGETQYF. Variable domain in full (rest from reference TRBV7-2 and TRBJ2-5): GAGVSQSPSNKVTEKGKDVELRCDPISGHTALYWYRQSLGQGLEFLIYFQGNSAPDKSGLPSDRFSAERTGGSVSTLTIQRTQQEDSAVYLCASSLAGGGETQYFGPGTRLLVL.

V gene TRBV24-1 combines with J gene TRBJ2-1; D is undetermined. The V end lost 12 bases, the J end lost 4 bases, and 15 bases lay between the germline ends. This CDR3 has 13 residues. CDR1 KGHDR and CDR2 SFDVKD come from the germline V gene. The CDR3 spells CASSEREYNEQFF. As DNA, the CDR3 is TGTGCCTCAAGCGAGCGAGAATACAATGAGCAGTTCTTC.

Only a few counts were recorded for this clone. The chain joins TRBV30 to TRBJ1-1, with D unresolved. Trimming took off 5 bases at V and 6 bases at J, with 13 bases between the two ends. The CDR3 runs to 12 residues. The V gene's germline CDR1 is GTSNPN and CDR2 SVGIG (reference sequence). CDR3 sequence reads: CAWRRDNPEAFF. The CDR3 DNA is TGTGCCTGGCGGAGGGATAACCCTGAAGCTTTCTTT. Full variable domain (rest looked up from reference TRBV30 and TRBJ1-1): SQTIHQWPATLVQPVGSPLSLECTVEGTSNPNLYWYRQAAGRGLQLLFYSVGIGQISSEVPQNLSASRPQDRQFILSSKKLLLSDSGFYLCAWRRDNPEAFFGQGTRLTVV.

The chain joins TRBV4-1 to TRBJ1-1, with D possibly TRBD1 on 5 matching bases. V lost 0 bases to trimming and J lost 6 bases, with 8 bases between them. CDR1 and CDR2 from the germline V gene are MGHRA and YSYEKL. CDR3 length equals 13 residues. CDR3 coding DNA: TGCGCCAGCAGCCAAGATGACAGCGCTGAAGCTTTCTTT. Its protein is CASSQDDSAEAFF.

The V gene is TRBV27, the J gene TRBJ1-5; D perhaps matches TRBD1 (6 bases). Germline assignment: CDR1 MNHEY and CDR2 SMNVEV (reference sequence). Trimming left V 5 bases short and J 7 bases short, with 12 bases between. The CDR3 has 13 amino acids. The CDR3 loop is CASSGGTRQPQHF. The CDR3 DNA follows: TGTGCCAGCAGTGGGGGCACCAGGCAGCCCCAGCATTTT.

The V gene is TRBV5-1, the J gene TRBJ2-2, with TRBD2 matching 8 bases. Germline-derived CDR1 and CDR2 are SGHRS and YFSETQ. V shed 0 bases and J 6 bases; nucleotides not matched to a gene: 4. The CDR3 has 15 residues. The CDR3: CASSLAGGQSGELFF. The CDR3 bases are TGCGCCAGCAGCTTGGCGGGGGGGCAATCCGGGGAGCTGTTTTTT.

This chain connects TRBV19 to TRBJ1-6, with TRBD1 matching 7 bases. The junction had 13 bases not matched to a gene; V was cut back by 4 bases and J by 10 bases. The CDR3 is 16 amino acids. CDR1 and CDR2 (germline): LNHDA, SQIVND (reference sequence). This chain's CDR3 is CASSTPTGTASSPLHF. The CDR3 DNA reads as TGTGCCAGTAGTACCCCGACAGGGACCGCTTCCTCACCCCTCCACTTT.

This chain uses TRBV19 with TRBJ2-7, with TRBD1 matching over 8 bases. V lost 6 bases and J lost 6; bases outside the gene matches: 13. This CDR3 is built from 15 residues. Per germline, CDR1 LNHDA and CDR2 SQIVND (reference sequence). The CDR3 loop is CASSPGTGLMSEQYF. CDR3 DNA sequence: TGTGCCAGTAGCCCCGGGACAGGCCTTATGTCCGAGCAGTACTTC.

V usage is TRBV27 and J usage is TRBJ1-5; 9 bases are a match to TRBD1. This CDR3 is built from 17 residues. Trimming cost V 4 bases and J 1 base; bases outside gene matches: 8. Germline V gene lookup returns CDR1 MNHEY and CDR2 SMNVEV (reference sequence). The CDR3 DNA reads as TGTGCCAGCAGTTCCCTGACAGGGGGGATGAGCAATCAGCCCCAGCATTTT. Protein product: CASSSLTGGMSNQPQHF.

This chain joins TRBV5-1 and TRBJ2-3, with D unclear. The V and J ends lost 1 base and 2 bases respectively, with 8 bases between them. The germline gives CDR1 SGHRS, CDR2 YFSETQ. This CDR3 region has 14 residues. The CDR3 DNA follows: TGCGCCAGCAGCTTGCAGGCAGTCACAGATACGCAGTATTTT. This sequence encodes CASSLQAVTDTQYF.

V and J are TRBV28 and TRBJ1-1, with TRBD1 matching over 11 bases. The CDR3 runs to 14 residues. Germline V gene data show CDR1 as MDHEN and CDR2 as SYDVKM. V trimming: 9 bases; J trimming: 5 bases; junction bases outside the gene matches: 8. CDR3 sequence reads: CASGTGGVGTEAFF. DNA of the CDR3: TGTGCCAGTGGGACAGGGGGAGTTGGGACTGAAGCTTTCTTT.

The rearrangement links TRBV28 to TRBJ1-2; TRBD1 agrees at 12 bases. After removal of 6 bases from V and 8 bases from J, the junction contained 10 bases not matched to a gene. There are 15 residues in the CDR3. Looked up from germline, CDR1 is MDHEN and CDR2 is SYDVKM. This chain's CDR3 is CASRILGQGARGYTF. CDR3 nucleotides: TGTGCCAGCAGGATACTGGGACAGGGGGCGCGCGGCTACACCTTC.

The gene calls are TRBV5-6 and TRBJ2-1, with TRBD2 matching over 14 bases. CDR3 length: 18 residues. V lost 3 bases and J lost 8; bases outside the gene matches: 13. The germline V gene has CDR1 SGHDT and CDR2 YYEEEE. DNA for the CDR3: TGTGCCAGCAGCTCCTTACCCGGGACTAGCGGGGGAACACATGAGCAGTTCTTC. Translation: CASSSLPGTSGGTHEQFF. Based on the CDR3 plus reference TRBV5-6 and TRBJ2-1, the full variable domain is DAGVTQSPTHLIKTRGQQVTLRCSPKSGHDTVSWYQQALGQGPQFIFQYYEEEERQRGNFPDRFSGHQFPNYSSELNVNALLLGDSALYLCASSSLPGTSGGTHEQFFGPGTRLTVL.

The chain links TRBV3-1 (or the pseudogene TRBV3-2) to TRBJ1-4; D perhaps matches TRBD1 (5 bases). V was trimmed by 1 base and J by 3 bases, leaving 15 bases between them. Germline V gene lookup returns CDR1 LGHDT and CDR2 YNNKEL (reference sequence). This CDR3 has 17 residues. The DNA of the CDR3 is TGTGCCAGCAGCCAAGGGGGCCCGGTAGGGGCTAATGAAAAACTGTTTTTT. Translation gives CASSQGGPVGANEKLFF.

This chain connects TRBV4-1 to TRBJ1-6; the D gene is possibly TRBD1 (6 bases). The germline V gene has CDR1 MGHRA and CDR2 YSYEKL. Trimming took 4 bases from V and 10 from J, leaving 14 bases between them. The CDR3 totals 14 residues. The CDR3 region has the DNA TGCGCCAGCAGCCCCCCAGGGGCCCGCTCACCCCTCCACTTT. It translates to CASSPPGARSPLHF.

This rearrangement joins TRBV24-1 to TRBJ2-1; D is possibly TRBD2 (6 bases). Per germline, CDR1 KGHDR and CDR2 SFDVKD. V gave up 5 bases and J gave up 9 bases, with 16 bases separating them. The CDR3 length is 14 residues. The CDR3 loop is CATSVVGGRSEQFF. DNA of the CDR3: TGTGCCACCAGTGTGGTGGGGGGACGGAGTGAGCAGTTCTTC.

This sequence joins TRBV19 and TRBJ2-7; a weak D match, TRBD2 (5 bases). With 5 bases removed from V and 4 bases from J, the gap between germline ends came to 27 bases. Looked up from germline, CDR1 is LNHDA and CDR2 is SQIVND (reference sequence). This CDR3 has 18 residues. CDR3 DNA sequence: TGTGCCAGTAGTGCCAAACTCCCAAGTCCAGCACGGGGATACGAGCAGTACGTC. Its translation is CASSAKLPSPARGYEQYV.

The gene calls are TRBV6-5 and TRBJ2-2; D not resolved. Germline CDR1 MNHEY, CDR2 SVGAGI. The CDR3 sequence is 15 residues long. V was pared by 7 bases and J by 1 base, with 13 bases between. The CDR3 DNA follows: TGTGCCAGCACTCCCTCAGGTCAGAACACCGGGGAGCTGTTTTTT. Residues: CASTPSGQNTGELFF.

The CDR3 nucleotides are TGTGCCAGCAGCTCGTACCCCCGGGATACGCAGTATTTT. Its protein product is CASSSYPRDTQYF. The rearrangement uses TRBV7-2 and TRBJ2-3; D remains unclear. Trimming took off 4 bases at V and 6 bases at J, with 11 bases between the two ends. This CDR3 comprises 13 residues. CDR1 is SGHTA and CDR2 is FQGNSA in the germline V gene. Looking up the rest from reference TRBV7-2 and TRBJ2-3 gives the full variable domain: GAGVSQSPSNKVTEKGKDVELRCDPISGHTALYWYRQSLGQGLEFLIYFQGNSAPDKSGLPSDRFSAERTGGSVSTLTIQRTQQEDSAVYLCASSSYPRDTQYFGPGTRLTVL.